This TCR beta chain was captured in a study of T cell responses to AZD1222 COVID-19 vaccine. CDR1 is SNHLY, CDR2 FYNNEI, per germline. The CDR3 runs 12 residues. V shed 10 bases and J 3 bases; nucleotides not matched to a gene: 5. Study-wide results and limits: Spike-specific TCR breadth and depth both grew after two AZD1222 doses.

The sample holds a few counts of this clone. What it binds is unknown. Produced via immunoSEQ multiplex PCR; TCRdb's table is partial and in-frame only. This sample has roughly 130,000 clones, with around nine tenths found just once. The J gene is TRBJ2-7, the V gene TRBV2; 8 bases fit TRBD1. Specimen: peripheral blood, collected on day 0 of AZD1222 vaccination. The sequence came from an adult in good health. CDR3 DNA: TGTGCCACCCTCGGACAGGGCTACGAGCAGTACTTC. Amino acids: CATLGQGYEQYF.